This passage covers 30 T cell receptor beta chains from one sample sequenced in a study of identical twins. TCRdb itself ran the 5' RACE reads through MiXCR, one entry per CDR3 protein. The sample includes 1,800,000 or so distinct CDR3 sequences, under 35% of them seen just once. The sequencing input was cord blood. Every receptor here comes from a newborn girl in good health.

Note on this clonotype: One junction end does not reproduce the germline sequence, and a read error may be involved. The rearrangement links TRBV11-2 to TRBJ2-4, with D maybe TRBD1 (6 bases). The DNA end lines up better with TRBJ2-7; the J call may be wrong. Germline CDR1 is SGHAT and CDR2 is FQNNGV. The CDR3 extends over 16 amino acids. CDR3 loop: CAISLVLDSGGYEQYF. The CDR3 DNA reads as TGTGCCATCAGCTTAGTCCTGGACAGTGGGGGTTACGAGCAGTACTTC.

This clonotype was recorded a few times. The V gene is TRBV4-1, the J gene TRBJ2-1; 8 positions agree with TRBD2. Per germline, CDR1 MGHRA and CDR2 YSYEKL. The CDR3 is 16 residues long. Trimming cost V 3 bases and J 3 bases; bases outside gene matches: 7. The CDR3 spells CASSQGTGGLYNEQFF. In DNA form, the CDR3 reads TGCGCCAGCAGCCAGGGTACGGGGGGGCTCTACAATGAGCAGTTCTTC.

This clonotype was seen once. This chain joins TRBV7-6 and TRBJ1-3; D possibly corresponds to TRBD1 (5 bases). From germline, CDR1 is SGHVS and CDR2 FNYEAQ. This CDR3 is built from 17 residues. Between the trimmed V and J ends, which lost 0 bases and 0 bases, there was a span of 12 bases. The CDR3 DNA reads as TGTGCCAGCAGCTTAGCCCCGGGACGGTCCTCTGGAAACACCATATATTTT. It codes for CASSLAPGRSSGNTIYF. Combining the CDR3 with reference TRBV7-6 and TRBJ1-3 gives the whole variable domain GAGVSQSPRYKVTKRGQDVALRCDPISGHVSLYWYRQALGQGPEFLTYFNYEAQQDKSGLPNDRFSAERPEGSISTLTIQRTEQRDSAMYRCASSLAPGRSSGNTIYFGEGSWLTVV.

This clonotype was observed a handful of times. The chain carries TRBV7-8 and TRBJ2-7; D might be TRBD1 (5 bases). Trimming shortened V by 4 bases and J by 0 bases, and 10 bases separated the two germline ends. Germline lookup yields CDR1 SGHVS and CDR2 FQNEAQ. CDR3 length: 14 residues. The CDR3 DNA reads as TGTGCCAGCAGCTCACAGGAGAGCTCCTACGAGCAGTACTTC. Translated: CASSSQESSYEQYF.

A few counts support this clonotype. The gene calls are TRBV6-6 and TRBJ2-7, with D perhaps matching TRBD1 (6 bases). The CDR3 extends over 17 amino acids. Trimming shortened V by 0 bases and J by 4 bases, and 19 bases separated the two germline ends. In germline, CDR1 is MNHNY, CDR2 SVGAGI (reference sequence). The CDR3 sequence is CASSYSSKENGQYEQYF. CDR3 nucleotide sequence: TGTGCCAGCAGTTACTCGTCCAAGGAGAACGGACAGTACGAGCAGTACTTC.

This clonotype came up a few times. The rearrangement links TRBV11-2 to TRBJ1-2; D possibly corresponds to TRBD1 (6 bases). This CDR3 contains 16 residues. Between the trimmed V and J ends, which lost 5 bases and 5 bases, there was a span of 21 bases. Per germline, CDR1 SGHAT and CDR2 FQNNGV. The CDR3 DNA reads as TGTGCCAGCAGCCCCATTCGGGGGCGAATAATGTATGGCTACACCTTC. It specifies CASSPIRGRIMYGYTF. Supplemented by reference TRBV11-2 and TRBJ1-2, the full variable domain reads EAGVAQSPRYKIIEKRQSVAFWCNPISGHATLYWYQQILGQGPKLLIQFQNNGVVDDSQLPKDRFSAERLKGVDSTLKIQPAKLEDSAVYLCASSPIRGRIMYGYTFGSGTRLTVV.

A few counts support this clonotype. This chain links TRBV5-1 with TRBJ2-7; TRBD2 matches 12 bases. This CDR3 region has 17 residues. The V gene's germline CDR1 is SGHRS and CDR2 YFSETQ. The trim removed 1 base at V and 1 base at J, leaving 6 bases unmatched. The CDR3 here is CASSLSLAGGSSYEQYF. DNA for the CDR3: TGCGCCAGCAGCTTGAGTCTAGCGGGAGGGTCTTCCTACGAGCAGTACTTC.

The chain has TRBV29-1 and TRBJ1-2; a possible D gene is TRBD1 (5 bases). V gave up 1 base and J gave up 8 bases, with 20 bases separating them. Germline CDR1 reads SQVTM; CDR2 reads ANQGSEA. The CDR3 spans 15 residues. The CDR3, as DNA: TGCAGCGTTGAAGTTTATATCGGGGGATTATGGGGCTACACCTTC. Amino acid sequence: CSVEVYIGGLWGYTF.

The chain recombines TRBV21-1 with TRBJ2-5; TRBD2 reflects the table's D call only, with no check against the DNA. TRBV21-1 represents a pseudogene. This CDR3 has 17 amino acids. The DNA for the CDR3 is TGTGCCAGCAACAAAGAGGGACTAGCGGGGGTCCAAGAGACCCAGTACTTC. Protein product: CASNKEGLAGVQETQYF.

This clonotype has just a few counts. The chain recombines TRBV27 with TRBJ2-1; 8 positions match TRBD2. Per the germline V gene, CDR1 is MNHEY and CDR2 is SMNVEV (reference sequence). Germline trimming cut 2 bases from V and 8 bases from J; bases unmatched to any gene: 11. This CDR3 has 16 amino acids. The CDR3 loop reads CASSLVASGLRDEQFF. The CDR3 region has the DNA TGTGCCAGCAGTTTAGTGGCTAGCGGGTTGAGGGATGAGCAGTTCTTC.

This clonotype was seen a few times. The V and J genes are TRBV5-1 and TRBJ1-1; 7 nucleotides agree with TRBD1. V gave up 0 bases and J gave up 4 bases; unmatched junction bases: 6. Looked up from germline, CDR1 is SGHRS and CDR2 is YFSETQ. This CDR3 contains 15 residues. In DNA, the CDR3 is TGCGCCAGCAGCTTGGTCCCAGGGGGTATCACTGAAGCTTTCTTT. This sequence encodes CASSLVPGGITEAFF.

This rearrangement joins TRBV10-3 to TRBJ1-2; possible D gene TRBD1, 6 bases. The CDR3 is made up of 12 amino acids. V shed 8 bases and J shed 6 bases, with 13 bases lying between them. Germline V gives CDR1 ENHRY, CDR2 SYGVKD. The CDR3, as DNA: TGTGCCATCGTGGGGAACAGGGATGGCTACACCTTC. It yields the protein CAIVGNRDGYTF.

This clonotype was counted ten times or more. CDR3: CAISESPAGAKNEQFF. CDR3 nucleotides: TGTGCCATCAGTGAGTCGCCAGCGGGGGCCAAAAATGAGCAGTTCTTC. This chain joins TRBV10-3 and TRBJ2-1; 8 nucleotides align to TRBD2. In germline, CDR1 is ENHRY, CDR2 SYGVKD. The CDR3 totals 16 residues. With V trimmed by 0 bases and J by 7 bases, 8 bases remained unmatched.

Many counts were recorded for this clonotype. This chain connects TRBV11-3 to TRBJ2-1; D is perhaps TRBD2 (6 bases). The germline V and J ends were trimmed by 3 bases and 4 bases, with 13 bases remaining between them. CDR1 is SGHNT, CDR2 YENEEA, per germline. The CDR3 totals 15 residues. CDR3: CASSFQGGSYNEQFF. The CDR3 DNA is TGTGCCAGCAGCTTTCAGGGAGGTTCTTACAATGAGCAGTTCTTC.

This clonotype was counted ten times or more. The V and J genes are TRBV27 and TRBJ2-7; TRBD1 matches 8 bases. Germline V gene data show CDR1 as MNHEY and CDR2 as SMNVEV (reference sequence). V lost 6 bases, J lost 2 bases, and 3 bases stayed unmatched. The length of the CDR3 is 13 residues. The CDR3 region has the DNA TGTGCCAGCAGCAAGGGACAGGCCTACGAGCAGTACTTC. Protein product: CASSKGQAYEQYF.

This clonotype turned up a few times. The CDR3 region is CASSKPSLAGAGDTQYF. The CDR3 DNA sequence: TGTGCCAGCAGCAAGCCCTCCCTAGCGGGGGCGGGAGATACGCAGTATTTT. The V call is TRBV21-1, the J call TRBJ2-3; the D call of TRBD2 is as the table states it, not checked on the DNA. TRBV21-1 is assigned pseudogene status. The CDR3 contains 17 residues.

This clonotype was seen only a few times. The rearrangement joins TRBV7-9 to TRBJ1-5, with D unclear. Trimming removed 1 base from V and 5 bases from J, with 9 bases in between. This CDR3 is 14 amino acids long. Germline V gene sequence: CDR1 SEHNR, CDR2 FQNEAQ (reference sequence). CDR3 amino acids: CASSLELAYQPQHF. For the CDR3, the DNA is TGTGCCAGCAGCTTAGAGTTGGCTTATCAGCCCCAGCATTTT.

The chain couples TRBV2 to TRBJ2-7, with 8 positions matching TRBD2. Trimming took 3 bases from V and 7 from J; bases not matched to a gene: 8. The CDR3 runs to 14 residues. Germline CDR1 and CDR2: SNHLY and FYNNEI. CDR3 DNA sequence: TGTGCCAGCAGTGACGGGACTAGGGGTCGGGAGCAGTACTTC. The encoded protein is CASSDGTRGREQYF. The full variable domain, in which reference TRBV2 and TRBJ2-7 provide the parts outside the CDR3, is EPEVTQTPSHQVTQMGQEVILRCVPISNHLYFYWYRQILGQKVEFLVSFYNNEISEKSEIFDDQFSVERPDGSNFTLKIRSTKLEDSAMYFCASSDGTRGREQYFGPGTRLTVT.

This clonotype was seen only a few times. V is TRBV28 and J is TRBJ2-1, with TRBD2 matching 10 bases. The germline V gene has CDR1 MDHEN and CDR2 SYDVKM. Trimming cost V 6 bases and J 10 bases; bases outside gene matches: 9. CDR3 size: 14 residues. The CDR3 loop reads CASSRGLAGVEQFF. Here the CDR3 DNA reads TGTGCCAGCAGCCGTGGGCTAGCGGGAGTAGAGCAGTTCTTC. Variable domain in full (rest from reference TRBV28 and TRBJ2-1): DVKVTQSSRYLVKRTGEKVFLECVQDMDHENMFWYRQDPGLGLRLIYFSYDVKMKEKGDIPEGYSVSREKKERFSLILESASTNQTSMYLCASSRGLAGVEQFFGPGTRLTVL.

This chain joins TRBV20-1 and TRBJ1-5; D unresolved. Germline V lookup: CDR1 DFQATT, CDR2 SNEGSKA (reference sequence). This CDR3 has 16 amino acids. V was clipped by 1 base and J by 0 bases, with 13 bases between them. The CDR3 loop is CSARVAALHSNQPQHF. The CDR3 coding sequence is TGCAGTGCTAGAGTGGCAGCCCTCCATAGCAATCAGCCCCAGCATTTT.

The CDR3 is CATSDTGSLAREEQFF. In nucleotides, the CDR3 is TGTGCCACCAGTGATACGGGGAGCCTAGCTCGAGAAGAGCAGTTCTTC. The chain links TRBV24-1 to TRBJ2-1; D might be TRBD2 (5 bases). Trimming took off 3 bases at V and 10 bases at J, with 21 bases between the two ends. This CDR3 has 16 amino acids. CDR1 and CDR2 from the germline V gene are KGHDR and SFDVKD.

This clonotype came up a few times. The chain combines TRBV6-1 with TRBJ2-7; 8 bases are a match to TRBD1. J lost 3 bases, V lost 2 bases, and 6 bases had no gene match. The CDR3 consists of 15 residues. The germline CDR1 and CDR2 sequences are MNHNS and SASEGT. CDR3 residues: CASSEPGQVVYEQYF. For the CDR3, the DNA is TGTGCCAGCAGTGAACCGGGACAGGTAGTCTACGAGCAGTACTTC.

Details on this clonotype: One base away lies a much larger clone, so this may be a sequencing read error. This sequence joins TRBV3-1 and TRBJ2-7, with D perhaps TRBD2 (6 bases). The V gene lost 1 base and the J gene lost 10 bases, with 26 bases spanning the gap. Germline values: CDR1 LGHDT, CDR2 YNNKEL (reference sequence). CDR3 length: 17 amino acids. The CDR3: CASSQVRTREIFEAQYF. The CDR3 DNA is TGTGCCAGCAGCCAAGTGAGGACACGGGAGATCTTCGAGGCCCAGTACTTC.

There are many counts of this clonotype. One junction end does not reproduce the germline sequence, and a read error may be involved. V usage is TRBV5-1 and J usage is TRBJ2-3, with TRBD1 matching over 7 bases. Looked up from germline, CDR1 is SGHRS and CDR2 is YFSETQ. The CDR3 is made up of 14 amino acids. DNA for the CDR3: TGTGCCAGCAGCCGACAGGGAAGCACAGATACGCAGTATTTT. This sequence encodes CASSRQGSTDTQYF.

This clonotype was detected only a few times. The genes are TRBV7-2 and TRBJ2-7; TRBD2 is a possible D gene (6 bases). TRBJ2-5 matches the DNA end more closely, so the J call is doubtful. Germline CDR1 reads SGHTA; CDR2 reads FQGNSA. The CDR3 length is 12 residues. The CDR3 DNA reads TGTGCCAGCGGGAGGACGGAGCAGACCCAGTACTTC. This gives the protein CASGRTEQTQYF.

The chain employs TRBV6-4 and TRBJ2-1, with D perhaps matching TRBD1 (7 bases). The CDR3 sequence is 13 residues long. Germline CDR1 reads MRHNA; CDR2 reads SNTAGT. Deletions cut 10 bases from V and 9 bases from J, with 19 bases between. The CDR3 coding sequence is TGTGCCATGCCGCGGGACAGTGACGGTGAGCAGTTCTTC. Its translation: CAMPRDSDGEQFF.

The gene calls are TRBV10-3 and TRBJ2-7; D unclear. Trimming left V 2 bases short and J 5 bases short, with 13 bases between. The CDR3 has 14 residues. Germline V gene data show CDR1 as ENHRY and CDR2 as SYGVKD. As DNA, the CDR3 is TGTGCCATCAGTGAGGTCGGGCGACTGGACGAGCAGTACTTC. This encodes CAISEVGRLDEQYF.

CDR3 bases: TGTGCCAGCAGTCATGCCTACACAGATACGCAGTATTTT. This codes for CASSHAYTDTQYF. V and J are TRBV28 and TRBJ2-3; D gene ambiguous. With 5 bases removed from V and 2 bases from J, the gap between germline ends came to 8 bases. Germline V gene data show CDR1 as MDHEN and CDR2 as SYDVKM. The CDR3 covers 13 residues.

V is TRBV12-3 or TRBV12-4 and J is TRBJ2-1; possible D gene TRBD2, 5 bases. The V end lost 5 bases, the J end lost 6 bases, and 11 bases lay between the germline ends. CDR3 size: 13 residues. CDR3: CASSVRRGNEQFF. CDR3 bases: TGTGCCAGCAGTGTACGACGGGGCAATGAGCAGTTCTTC.

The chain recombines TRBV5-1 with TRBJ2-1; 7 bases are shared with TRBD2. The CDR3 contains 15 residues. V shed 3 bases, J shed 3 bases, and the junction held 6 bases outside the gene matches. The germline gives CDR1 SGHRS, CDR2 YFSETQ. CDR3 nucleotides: TGCGCCAGCAGCTCCCCGACTAGCAGCTACAATGAGCAGTTCTTC. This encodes CASSSPTSSYNEQFF.